This entry features one T cell receptor beta chain sequence. The sample holds a few counts of this clone. Which antigen it targets is not known. Within one base of it there is no much larger clone, and no base qualities were kept. The record originates from a study of cytomegalovirus exposure and HLA in healthy donors (dated 2017 in TCRdb). Turning to the overall study: An earlier analysis of some 620 of the donors reported about 260 Gb of sequence data and approximately 120 million unique TCR beta sequences obtained from 150 million to 200 million T cells. An early release covering roughly 640 HLA-typed donors comprised about 300 gigabases of sequencing data and around 80 million unique TCR sequences. Among the roughly 430 genotyped donors, approximately 81% belonged to the genetic ancestry cluster associated with self-reported Caucasian donors. The study was designed to test whether signatures of past pathogen exposure could be identified by cataloging public T cell receptors. The T cell repertoires of 670 or so subjects were profiled by immunosequencing and related to cytomegalovirus serostatus. In addition to the first cohort of 650 to 750 subjects, a separate validation cohort of 130 or so different subjects was used. The study combined high-throughput TCR immunosequencing, statistical association of individual TCRs with disease status, and machine learning to predict cytomegalovirus infection status. A later analysis re-analyzed previously published TCR beta repertoires from 550 to 700 donors and added high-resolution HLA genotyping to study TCR occurrence patterns. Rather than using new phenotypic data, the later analysis identified candidate immune exposures from TCR beta sequences and from how often those sequences occurred across donors. An earlier analysis of more than 450 of the donors used high-throughput TCR beta sequencing to judge whether each TCR beta V gene segment behaved as functional or pseudogenic. Alongside the repertoire data, information on donor age, sex, ethnicity and CMV serostatus was compiled. Genome-wide SNP genotypes for about 60% of the roughly 670 donors were used in a later genetic analysis, which treated that subset as a discovery cohort. All discovery cohort repertoires had been generated on a single sequencing platform. Both class I and class II loci were covered by HLA typing, at four-digit resolution. Typing coverage varied by locus: roughly 629-630 donors for A, B, C, DRB1 and DQB1; approximately 560 for DQA1; approximately 570 for DPA1; fewer than 480 for DPB1. Because of strong linkage in the cohort, a few DR-DQ haplotypes were treated as single units for association and clustering. Among around 400 genotyped donors of the cohort, an average of around 250,000 unique TCR beta nucleotide sequences was sequenced per donor, of which 15% to 20% were non-productive.

The cohort consisted of 650 to 700 healthy bone marrow donors. At the time of sampling, every cohort member was nominally healthy, though immune exposures that went unrecorded were likely present. The donor tested CMV seropositive and was one of the 289 seropositive cohort members. A peripheral blood sample was collected from each donor, and TCR beta sequencing was performed on peripheral blood mononuclear cells. Genomic DNA was extracted from the blood cell samples with the Qiagen DNeasy Blood Extraction Kit. Libraries were prepared through the immunoSEQ multiplex PCR assay. A mixture of 60 forward primers for TCR Vbeta segments and 13 reverse primers for TCR Jbeta segments was used in the multiplex PCR. A multiplex PCR assay on genomic DNA amplified the CDR3 region of rearranged TCR beta genes. On the Illumina HiSeq System, the amplified TCR beta libraries were sequenced as 87-base-pair reads. The original pipeline was this. A later analysis counted about 76 million unique TCR beta chains across the 670 or so repertoires, and around 9.9 million of these chains were shared by at least two donors. A nearest-neighbor algorithm error-corrected the raw reads and collapsed the reads into unique sequences, merging closely related sequences to remove PCR and sequencing errors. To assign V, D and J gene segments, CDR3 sequences were aligned to IMGT reference sequences. Each retained sequence needed at least a six-nucleotide match to both a V gene segment and a J gene segment. Rearrangements were called productive when the CDR3 lacked stop codons and stayed in frame with V and J; all others were non-productive. CDR3 was defined by IMGT convention, running from the second conserved V-encoded cysteine to the conserved J-encoded phenylalanine. The earlier analysis of about 610 of the donors excluded sequences that lacked an unambiguous match to a single V gene segment. In an earlier analysis of around 600 of the donors, V segments were called functional above 56.7% productive rearrangements and were called segregating when the between-donor standard deviation exceeded 5%. To diagnose cytomegalovirus status from the catalog of TCR beta chain sequences, a statistical classification framework was built. A later analysis assigned V and J genes by comparing TCR nucleotide sequences with IMGT/GENE-DB human TR gene sequences. A later analysis assigned CDR3 sequences and most-parsimonious VDJ recombination scenarios with the TCRdist pipeline. In a later analysis, each TCR beta chain was defined by its CDR3 amino acid sequence together with its V-gene family, and reads without a unique V-gene family were excluded. A later analysis removed several hundred highly shared, low-generation-probability nucleotide sequences to deal with suspected cross-contamination and a sequencing artifact. For each public chain, a later analysis derived a clonal expansion index from normalized ranks of inferred template counts within each repertoire. Generation probabilities in a later analysis came from a VDJ recombination model fitted to out-of-frame rearrangements, and those results were checked against IGoR. In a later analysis, TCR-TCR, TCR-HLA and TCR-CMV co-occurrence was scored with hypergeometric tests, and a repertoire-size bias correction was applied to TCR pairs. False discovery rates were estimated in a later analysis by permuting HLA or CMV assignments 20 times. In a later analysis, co-occurring TCRs were grouped with DBSCAN, and TCRdist sequence similarity was added when clustering was performed within HLA-allele-positive subsets. Repertoires with fewer than 30,000 or more than 120,000 public chains, plus five repertoires with anomalous nucleotide sharing, were excluded from co-occurrence clustering. TCRdb stores this immuneACCESS table with in-frame sequences only. Part of the clones is absent; in the studies checked, under half of the shortfall reflects unresolved V genes, and no reason is known for the rest. V, J and clone size are taken as reported in that table, and D and trimming were inferred from the DNA itself. The sample data list around 100,000 clones, and approximately 76% of these were observed just once. Jointly, the top ten make up under 20% of the sample.

At the junction V is shortened by 5 bases and J by 5 bases, with 9 bases in between. The CDR3 covers 12 residues, taking in both the cysteine and the phenylalanine. The CDR3 DNA has 36 bases and is translated from base 1. CDR1 LNHDA and CDR2 SQIVND are derived from the germline V gene (reference sequence). Overall study outcomes, separate from this receptor: A few of the identified cytomegalovirus-associated TCR beta chains were confirmed in vitro to be specific for cytomegalovirus antigens. A further reported finding was that TCR beta sequences accurately predicted the HLA-A and HLA-B alleles for most subjects in the first cohort. Compared with equally common non-associated chains, HLA-associated TCR beta chains in a later analysis were more clonally expanded and had lower generation probabilities. It was suggested by the authors that the approach could potentially be generalized to other disease states and immunological phenotypes. Because counts were too low, 15 to 20 rarely observed V segments, including chromosome 9 orphons, were excluded from the earlier analysis of some 540 of the donors. HLA typing was unavailable for some donors at each locus, so association tests used only the typed subset. An earlier analysis of some 590 of the donors showed that most TCR beta V segments appeared in productive rearrangements either about 87% or about 30% of the time, which broadly matched IMGT annotations. Most CMV-associated TCR beta chains appeared to be HLA-restricted in a later analysis, and the HLA associations seemed to be driven largely by CMV exposure. In a later analysis, the rate of TCR association differed among HLA loci, with DRB1 alleles having the most associated TCRs and HLA-C alleles having the fewest. According to a later analysis, parvovirus B19, influenza, CMV and Epstein-Barr virus appeared linked to several top co-occurrence clusters. Strong co-occurrence of HLA alleles, especially DR and DQ, made assigning TCR associations to individual alleles difficult. A cluster of highly shared sequence variants was judged likely to represent a technical artifact of the sequencing pipeline. Sequencing depth was assumed to be roughly uniform across donors in the presence/absence analyses, though that assumption may not hold. Linkage disequilibrium might explain the correlated functional status among segregating V segments, but an unknown experimental factor could not be ruled out. V-gene and J-gene trimming of TCR beta chains was associated with a missense DCLRE1C variant in a later genetic analysis, and the association was replicated in an independent cohort. The study listed 164 TCR beta chains as associated with cytomegalovirus. Most TCR sequences were observed very rarely across donors, whereas some public TCRs were present in many individuals. The only immune exposure information available for the cohort was CMV serostatus. The 87-base-pair reads could not distinguish some IMGT-functional V segments, including TRBV6-2 and TRBV6-3, so those segments were excluded. A later analysis associated about 16,000 TCR beta sequences with specific HLA alleles at a false discovery rate of 0.05. In this cohort, only TCR beta chains were sequenced, and detectable features were limited by the absence of alpha or paired-chain data. In both the original and validation cohorts, the classifier was reported to diagnose cytomegalovirus status with high specificity and sensitivity. A later genetic analysis reported fewer N-insertions in productive TCRs among donors in an Asian-associated ancestry cluster than the approximately 700-donor mean.

The TCR comes from a woman aged 60 to 75 in good health and CMV-seropositive. The sequenced sample was PBMCs. The chain couples TRBV19 to TRBJ2-5; TRBD2 is perhaps the D gene, given 5 matching bases. In nucleotide form, the sequence is TGTGCCAGTAGTGAGGGCTGGGAGACCCAGTACTTC. Its protein is CASSEGWETQYF. Extended through the reference TRBV19 and TRBJ2-5 proteins, this CDR3 yields the full variable domain: DGGITQSPKYLFRKEGQNVTLSCEQNLNHDAMYWYRQDPGQGLRLIYYSQIVNDFQKGDIAEGYSVSREKKESFPLTVTSAQKNPTAFYLCASSEGWETQYFGPGTRLLVL.